This T cell receptor beta chain comes out of a study of long-term antiretroviral therapy in people with HIV. Overall study: Samples from the earliest time points predate the 2015 immediate-ART recommendation by about a decade.

Remarks on this clone: The antigen is undetermined.

Broader study findings: Once patients were on ART, diversity went higher but still fell short of transplant donor controls. Repertoires from HIV showed CDR3 length ranges narrower than those of controls.

Runs used v3.0 of the immunoSEQ assay and were done at survey level. The method was immunoSEQ multiplex PCR; TCRdb's version includes in-frame clones alone and lacks a portion of them. This table holds tens of thousands of clones, 86% found once. Germline CDR1 is LNHDA and CDR2 is SQIVND (reference sequence). The CDR3 runs 13 residues. V trimming: 7 bases; J trimming: 5 bases; junction bases outside the gene matches: 7. This clonotype was sampled from a woman aged 25 to 45 with HIV. The sample was unsorted PBMCs, taken 0.8 years after starting antiretroviral therapy. J is TRBJ1-1 and V is TRBV19; 7 bases line up with TRBD1. CDR3 amino acids: CASNPQGSTEAFF. For the CDR3, the DNA is TGTGCCAGTAACCCACAGGGGTCTACTGAAGCTTTCTTT.